The 14 T cell receptor beta chains below were found in one sample sequenced in a study of blood T cell repertoires in COVID-19. The repertoire was sequenced with immunoSEQ multiplex PCR; TCRdb's copy has only in-frame clones and lacks some. This sample carries over 45,000 clones, approximately 78% of them seen once, and the ten largest clones take approximately 7.7%. The sequenced sample consisted of peripheral blood. These receptors all come from a woman of 80 years or more with acute or convalescent COVID-19.

The chain has TRBV5-1 and TRBJ1-1; D perhaps matches TRBD1 (5 bases). The germline V and J ends were trimmed by 1 base and 4 bases, with 17 bases remaining between them. The germline V gene encodes CDR1 SGHRS and CDR2 YFSETQ. The CDR3 extends over 16 amino acids. The DNA for the CDR3 is TGCGCCAGCAGCTTGTTGCGCGGGGGAACTGGCACTGAAGCTTTCTTT. Protein sequence: CASSLLRGGTGTEAFF.

This clone is a singleton in its sample. This sequence joins TRBV19 and TRBJ1-1; D gene unclear. Trimming stripped 2 bases from V and 6 bases from J, with 16 bases between. CDR3 length: 15 amino acids. The germline V gene encodes CDR1 LNHDA and CDR2 SQIVND (reference sequence). The DNA of the CDR3 is TGTGCCAGTAGTATACTCTCCCGGGTAGGCGCTGAAGCTTTCTTT. Translation: CASSILSRVGAEAFF.

V usage is TRBV3-1 (or the pseudogene TRBV3-2) and J usage is TRBJ1-3, with D hard to call. This CDR3 comprises 14 residues. From germline, CDR1 is LGHDT and CDR2 YNNKEL (reference sequence). Trimming left V 1 base short and J 2 bases short, with 6 bases between. CDR3 protein: CASSQVSPGNTIYF. The CDR3 DNA reads TGTGCCAGCAGCCAAGTCTCCCCTGGAAACACCATATATTTT.

This chain uses TRBV9 with TRBJ2-1; 7 bases map to TRBD2. CDR3 size: 14 residues. V lost 1 base to trimming and J lost 4 bases; unmatched junction nucleotides: 2. Germline loops: CDR1 SGDLS, CDR2 YYNGEE. The CDR3 DNA is TGTGCCAGCAGCGTAACTAGCGATTACAATGAGCAGTTCTTC. It codes for CASSVTSDYNEQFF.

V usage is TRBV5-1 and J usage is TRBJ1-2; TRBD1 aligns across 8 bases. V was pared by 4 bases and J by 3 bases, with 5 bases of the junction left unmatched. Germline-derived CDR1 and CDR2 are SGHRS and YFSETQ. The CDR3 covers 14 residues. The CDR3 region has the DNA TGCGCCAGCAGCGCAGGGGGCAGGGACTATGGCTACACCTTC. Amino acid sequence: CASSAGGRDYGYTF.

The genes are TRBV6-5 and TRBJ2-6; D gene unclear. CDR1 MNHEY and CDR2 SVGAGI come from the germline V gene. V gave up 6 bases and J gave up 0 bases, with 6 bases separating them. The CDR3 sequence is 14 residues long. The CDR3 is CASRSGSGANVLTF. The CDR3 nucleotides read TGTGCCAGCAGGTCGGGCTCTGGGGCCAACGTCCTGACTTTC.

J is TRBJ2-5 and V is TRBV7-2, with TRBD2 as a possible D gene (6 bases). The germline CDR1 and CDR2 sequences are SGHTA and FQGNSA. The germline V and J ends were trimmed by 3 bases and 2 bases, with 25 bases remaining between them. This CDR3 is 19 amino acids long. The CDR3 region has the DNA TGTGCCAGCAGCTTTAGAGGACGGAATACCGGAGGGGTTCAAGAGACCCAGTACTTC. Translated, it gives CASSFRGRNTGGVQETQYF. Full variable domain (rest looked up from reference TRBV7-2 and TRBJ2-5): GAGVSQSPSNKVTEKGKDVELRCDPISGHTALYWYRQSLGQGLEFLIYFQGNSAPDKSGLPSDRFSAERTGGSVSTLTIQRTQQEDSAVYLCASSFRGRNTGGVQETQYFGPGTRLLVL.

This clone was seen a handful of times. The rearrangement joins TRBV7-8 to TRBJ1-4; possible D gene TRBD1, 6 bases. This CDR3 contains 16 residues. V gave up 4 bases and J gave up 11 bases, with 23 bases separating them. CDR1 is SGHVS and CDR2 is FQNEAQ in the germline V gene. The chain's CDR3 is CASSSLGRGRGGKLFF. The CDR3 coding sequence is TGTGCCAGCAGCTCCTTGGGTCGGGGGCGCGGGGGTAAACTGTTTTTT.

A single count supports this clone. This chain connects TRBV6-2 or TRBV6-3 to TRBJ2-5; D may be TRBD1 (5 bases). Germline V CDR1 and CDR2: MNHEY, SVGEGT. The length of the CDR3 is 11 residues. Trimming removed 4 bases at V and 5 bases at J, with 5 bases between. CDR3 loop: CASSSGETQYF. The CDR3 DNA reads TGTGCCAGCAGTTCAGGGGAGACCCAGTACTTC.

The chain links TRBV30 to TRBJ2-5, with 11 bases fitting TRBD1. This CDR3 is built from 15 residues. V trimming: 0 bases; J trimming: 6 bases; junction bases outside the gene matches: 6. CDR1 and CDR2 (germline): GTSNPN, SVGIG (reference sequence). CDR3: CAWSVGQGAVKTQYF. In nucleotides, the CDR3 is TGTGCCTGGAGTGTAGGACAGGGGGCTGTAAAGACCCAGTACTTC.

The chain has TRBV5-1 and TRBJ1-1, with TRBD1 identical over 7 bases. The CDR3 sequence is 13 residues long. J gave up 7 bases and V 1 base, and 4 bases lay outside the gene matches. CDR1 is SGHRS, CDR2 YFSETQ, per germline. The CDR3 region has the DNA TGCGCCAGCAGCTTGAAACAGGGGAGTGAAGCTTTCTTT. It specifies CASSLKQGSEAFF.

This sequence joins TRBV5-1 and TRBJ1-1; perhaps TRBD1 as D (5 bases). Germline CDR1 reads SGHRS; CDR2 reads YFSETQ. The CDR3 is made up of 15 amino acids. V was clipped by 6 bases and J by 1 base, with 16 bases between them. The CDR3 loop is CASTRLGGSNTEAFF. In DNA, the CDR3 is TGCGCCAGCACCCGTTTGGGGGGATCGAACACTGAAGCTTTCTTT. Complete variable domain (other parts from reference TRBV5-1 and TRBJ1-1): KAGVTQTPRYLIKTRGQQVTLSCSPISGHRSVSWYQQTPGQGLQFLFEYFSETQRNKGNFPGRFSGRQFSNSRSEMNVSTLELGDSALYLCASTRLGGSNTEAFFGQGTRLTVV.

The chain couples TRBV18 to TRBJ1-1, with 7 bases aligning to TRBD1. V lost 6 bases and J lost 1; bases outside the gene matches: 11. Germline V gene data show CDR1 as KGHSH and CDR2 as LQKENI. The CDR3 spans 16 residues. Written as DNA, the CDR3 is TGTGCCAGCTCCCCCAACCAGGAGGGGGCGAACACTGAAGCTTTCTTT. Translating it yields CASSPNQEGANTEAFF.

The sample holds one count of this clone. The chain has TRBV5-1 and TRBJ2-3, with D possibly being TRBD2 (6 bases). Trimming stripped 2 bases from V and 0 bases from J, with 7 bases between. The CDR3 is 14 residues long. Germline V CDR1 and CDR2: SGHRS, YFSETQ. CDR3 DNA sequence: TGCGCCAGCAGCTTAGGACTAAGCACAGATACGCAGTATTTT. It codes for CASSLGLSTDTQYF.